The sequence of this TCR beta chain was determined in a study of T cells in Graves' hyperthyroidism and ophthalmopathy. Study observations and caveats: Most thyroid clonotypes expanded above 0.001 appeared in blood too.

TCR beta CDR3 region amplification was performed from RNA transcripts. With the HTBI primer set, the TCR CDR3 went through a first round of RT-PCR. TCRdb fed the multiplex PCR reads into MiXCR, producing one record per CDR3 protein. The data show about 570,000 distinct CDR3 sequences, approximately 44% seen once. V shed 5 bases and J shed 6 bases, with 16 bases lying between them. Per germline, CDR1 SEHNR and CDR2 FQNEAQ (reference sequence). This CDR3 has 14 residues. This clonotype occurred a few times. Its target is unknown. Patients with uncontrolled infections, other autoimmune diseases, pregnancy or lactation were excluded. Used for diagnoses were clinical symptoms, serum thyroxine and TRAb, thyroid ultrasound and orbital computed tomography.

The sequencing sample was made of peripheral blood or thyroid tissue (not recorded which). The rearrangement joins TRBV7-9 to TRBJ1-2, with a tentative D call TRBD1 (6 bases). This TCR was sampled from an adult woman with Graves' disease, either hyperthyroidism or ophthalmopathy (not recorded which). The CDR3 DNA sequence: TGTGCCAGCAGCAAGTCAACAGGGACGCATGGCTACACCTTC. Translation: CASSKSTGTHGYTF.